The T cell receptor beta chain described here comes from a study of blood T cells in healthy people across ages. General observations from the study: As age increased, TCR beta diversity per million T cells fell in a roughly linear fashion.

Remarks on this clonotype: Its antigen is undetermined.

Germline V lookup: CDR1 LNHNV, CDR2 YYDKDF (reference sequence). Germline trimming cut 3 bases from V and 7 bases from J; bases unmatched to any gene: 19. The CDR3 is 19 amino acids. Primed by a sample-barcoded 5' primer and a J-beta primer mix, a second PCR proceeded for 7 to 11 cycles. One entry per CDR3 protein, called by TCRdb with MiXCR from the 5' RACE reads. Among about 1.8 million distinct CDR3 sequences listed, less than 50% were seen once. Caucasian, healthy and from Russia, the donors were aged between about 6 and 90. The sample, 9 to 10 milliliters of peripheral blood, was drawn from each donor.

The sequence derives from a woman in her 40s in good health. J is TRBJ2-1 and V is TRBV15, with 9 bases identical to TRBD2. The specimen sequenced was blood. CDR3 sequence: CATSSPNVGGGAISNEQFF. CDR3 sequence (DNA): TGTGCCACCAGCAGCCCCAACGTCGGCGGGGGGGCAATATCGAATGAGCAGTTCTTC.